Listed below are T cell receptor beta chains from one sample, sequenced in a study of neoadjuvant anti-PD-1 for oral cavity cancer. TCRdb's table, derived via immunoSEQ multiplex PCR, lists solely in-frame clones and lacks some. The sample lists about 14,000 clones, 70% occurring once. Sequences were derived from PBMCs, sampled before nivolumab (anti-PD-1) treatment. Every receptor here comes from a person aged 40 to 85 with oral cavity squamous cell carcinoma. The CDR3 runs from the conserved cysteine through the conserved F or W. Fields, in order: clone size, J gene, V gene, CDR3 protein. For some rows the clone size is stated as once, few or many, or as a class when expanded; others skip it.

>.|TRBJ1-2|TRBV4-2
CASSHTQTSLGRNYGYTF
>.|TRBJ2-1|TRBV10-3
CAISESIPSGRDNEQFF
>.|TRBJ1-2|TRBV4-1
CASSHPGGAHGYTF
>few|TRBJ1-2|TRBV14
CASSQDRRKITRLYGYTF
>few|TRBJ2-7|TRBV11-2
CASSQSLGEQYF
>.|TRBJ2-5|TRBV5-5
CASSLGAQETQYF
>.|TRBJ2-3|TRBV28
CAYGLAGGRTDTQYF
>.|TRBJ2-2|TRBV5-1
CASSLGGTANTGELFF
>.|TRBJ1-1|TRBV20-1
CSAGSTEAFF
>.|TRBJ2-7|TRBV6-6
CASSYSRGGEYEQYF
>.|TRBJ1-1|TRBV10-3
CAISEGGQGEAEAFF
>.|TRBJ2-5|TRBV5-6
CASSFQGAGETQYF
>.|TRBJ2-2|TRBV5-1
CASSLVRFRTADKGELFF
>.|TRBJ2-7|TRBV5-1
CASSETGTYEQYF
>.|TRBJ1-5|TRBV7-2
CASSPRSGHGNQPQHF
>.|TRBJ1-3|TRBV20-1
CSAGSGNTIYF
>once|TRBJ2-5|TRBV9
CASSPRWGGKVKETQYF
>.|TRBJ2-7|TRBV13
CASSFWDRGRHEQYF
>.|TRBJ2-2|TRBV6-1
CASSERQNTGELFF
>once|TRBJ2-1|TRBV2
CASRRLASYNEQFF
>.|TRBJ2-3|TRBV7-9
CASSSPFTDTQYF
>.|TRBJ2-1|TRBV9
CASSPDRGEQFF
>.|TRBJ2-2|TRBV11-2
CASSPGHFANTGELFF
>few|TRBJ1-5|TRBV5-1
CASSTGFNQPQHF
>.|TRBJ2-2|TRBV7-2
CASSRTLGFTGELFF
>.|TRBJ1-1|TRBV7-3
CASSLNYNTEAFF
>few|TRBJ2-7|TRBV2
CASSTLGQGVSYEQYF
>.|TRBJ2-5|TRBV5-1
CASSLVGLWVETQYF
>.|TRBJ2-1|TRBV11-2
CASSTQRYIYNEQFF
>.|TRBJ1-4|TRBV6-5
CASSRYGTGTGWLFF
>few|TRBJ2-1|TRBV5-1
CASSFLANSNEQFF
>few|TRBJ2-5|TRBV6-5
CASSYSQGWETQYF
>.|TRBJ2-1|TRBV6-6
CASTISGGEANEQFF
>once|TRBJ2-5|TRBV5-4
CASSRAASGEETQYF
>.|TRBJ2-6|TRBV5-1
CASSLIQGAGGANVLTF
>.|TRBJ2-1|TRBV10-3
CAISESMAGSYNEQFF
>.|TRBJ2-3|TRBV30
CAWSVQGGTDTQYF
>.|TRBJ2-1|TRBV6-4
CASSEGHRRWSYNEQFF
>few|TRBJ1-2|TRBV7-9
CASSLGLGAGEVRYGYTF
>.|TRBJ1-2|TRBV19
CASSPSDRSIDGYTF